The 16 T cell receptor beta chains given below trace back to one sample, sequenced in a study of shared clonotypes between healthy human individuals. Method: immunoSEQ multiplex PCR; TCRdb's copy keeps in-frame clones and lacks some. The sample lists around 2.5 million clones; over 85% were seen once. Sequencing was performed on naive CD4+ T cells from PBMCs. Stated subset: CD45RA+ positively selected. The receptors originated from a man between 18 and 35 years old in good health. Some clones in this sample may be carry-over from other donors' samples.

The chain uses TRBV15 and TRBJ2-1; tentative D call: TRBD1 (5 bases). This CDR3 is 12 amino acids long. Germline CDR1 reads LNHNV; CDR2 reads YYDKDF (reference sequence). Trimming cost V 10 bases and J 8 bases, with 15 bases left between them. The CDR3 DNA follows: TGTGCCAGGGGCGGCCACAGAGATGAGCAGTTCTTC. Amino acids: CARGGHRDEQFF.

The chain links TRBV4-3 to TRBJ1-2, with 7 bases lining up with TRBD1. The V and J ends lost 0 bases and 4 bases, in that order; junction bases with no gene match: 5. This CDR3 has 15 amino acids. CDR1 and CDR2 from the germline V gene are LGHNA and YSLEER. The CDR3 DNA reads TGCGCCAGCAGCCAAGAGTGGACAGGCTCCTATGGCTACACCTTC. This encodes CASSQEWTGSYGYTF.

V gene TRBV27 combines with J gene TRBJ2-5; a possible D gene is TRBD2 (5 bases). Germline CDR1 is MNHEY and CDR2 is SMNVEV (reference sequence). Trimming took off 3 bases at V and 2 bases at J, with 10 bases between the two ends. This CDR3 has 14 amino acids. The CDR3 nucleotides are TGTGCCAGCAGTTTTTTGGGGAGACAAGAGACCCAGTACTTC. Translated, it gives CASSFLGRQETQYF.

On this clone: Other nucleotide sequences from this sample produce the same CDR3. The rearrangement uses TRBV11-2 and TRBJ1-2, with D maybe TRBD1 (5 bases). CDR3 length equals 13 residues. CDR1 is SGHAT and CDR2 is FQNNGV in the germline V gene. Trimming took 5 bases from V and 3 from J, leaving 10 bases between them. The CDR3 DNA reads TGTGCCAGCAGCCCTCAGGGTGACTATGGCTACACCTTC. This translates into CASSPQGDYGYTF.

This clone was seen only once. The genes are TRBV6-1 and TRBJ2-7; either TRBD1 or TRBD2 may supply D (5 bases each). There are 13 residues in the CDR3. V lost 6 bases, J lost 2 bases, and 11 bases lay in between. Germline CDR1 reads MNHNS; CDR2 reads SASEGT. The CDR3 DNA reads TGTGCCAGCAGAGGGGCCGGGACCTACGAGCAGTACTTC. Amino acids: CASRGAGTYEQYF.

As for this clone: The sample carries other DNA sequences with the same CDR3. J is TRBJ1-1 and V is TRBV29-1, with no clear D. The germline V and J ends were trimmed by 0 bases and 0 bases, with 5 bases remaining between them. The CDR3 contains 13 residues. Germline V gene lookup returns CDR1 SQVTM and CDR2 ANQGSEA. CDR3 residues: CSVEDRLNTEAFF. For the CDR3, the DNA is TGCAGCGTTGAAGATCGGCTGAACACTGAAGCTTTCTTT.

The V gene is TRBV6-6, the J gene TRBJ2-5; 7 bases agree with TRBD1. The germline gives CDR1 MNHNY, CDR2 SVGAGI (reference sequence). This CDR3 region has 15 residues. The V and J ends lost 6 bases and 3 bases, in that order; junction bases with no gene match: 10. Here the CDR3 DNA reads TGTGCCAGCAGCCACCGGGACAGCCAAGAAGAGACCCAGTACTTC. It specifies CASSHRDSQEETQYF.

This chain uses TRBV7-9 with TRBJ2-1; D ambiguous. V was pared by 5 bases and J by 6 bases, with 17 bases between. Germline values: CDR1 SEHNR, CDR2 FQNEAQ (reference sequence). CDR3 length equals 15 residues. The CDR3 coding sequence is TGTGCCAGCAGCCGAAGGGCCGGAGTGGTCAATGAGCAGTTCTTC. Its translation is CASSRRAGVVNEQFF.

V and J are TRBV9 and TRBJ2-1; 8 bases are shared with TRBD1. The CDR3 is made up of 16 amino acids. CDR1 and CDR2 from the germline V gene are SGDLS and YYNGEE. V dropped 3 bases and J dropped 2; count of bases not matched to a gene: 7. The CDR3 protein is CASSAIQGDAYNEQFF. CDR3 DNA sequence: TGTGCCAGCAGCGCAATACAGGGGGACGCCTACAATGAGCAGTTCTTC. Looking up the rest from reference TRBV9 and TRBJ2-1 gives the full variable domain: DSGVTQTPKHLITATGQRVTLRCSPRSGDLSVYWYQQSLDQGLQFLIQYYNGEERAKGNILERFSAQQFPDLHSELNLSSLELGDSALYFCASSAIQGDAYNEQFFGPGTRLTVL.

The chain carries TRBV2 and TRBJ1-3; 7 bases align to TRBD1. The ends lost 5 bases at V and 1 base at J; junction bases unmatched: 2. The CDR3 totals 14 residues. The germline V gene has CDR1 SNHLY and CDR2 FYNNEI. CDR3 sequence: CASSWTGSGNTIYF. The CDR3 DNA is TGTGCCAGCAGTTGGACAGGATCTGGAAACACCATATATTTT.

The rearrangement joins TRBV19 to TRBJ2-1; D is uncertain. V was shortened by 3 bases and J by 12 bases, with 15 bases between the two germline ends. CDR1 is LNHDA, CDR2 SQIVND, per germline (reference sequence). There are 13 residues in the CDR3. The CDR3 sequence: CASSMSDRSRQFF. The CDR3, as DNA: TGTGCCAGTAGTATGAGCGATCGTAGTCGGCAGTTCTTC.

The chain recombines TRBV5-1 with TRBJ1-4; 11 bases agree with TRBD1. V lost 8 bases and J lost 8; bases outside the gene matches: 8. Germline V gene data show CDR1 as SGHRS and CDR2 as YFSETQ. The CDR3 extends over 14 amino acids. The CDR3 spells CASQTGTGGEKLFF. The CDR3 DNA reads as TGCGCCAGTCAAACCGGGACAGGGGGGGAAAAACTGTTTTTT.

The V gene is TRBV7-2, the J gene TRBJ2-7; no reliable D call. Trimming pared 1 base from V and 9 bases from J, leaving 7 bases between. The germline V gene encodes CDR1 SGHTA and CDR2 FQGNSA. The CDR3 has 11 residues. CDR3 sequence: CASSLGGRQYF. CDR3 sequence (DNA): TGTGCCAGCAGCTTAGGAGGTAGGCAGTACTTC.

The chain couples TRBV9 to TRBJ2-3, with a weak D call TRBD2 (5 bases). This CDR3 spans 15 amino acids. The germline V and J ends were trimmed by 0 bases and 5 bases, with 13 bases remaining between them. Germline V gene sequence: CDR1 SGDLS, CDR2 YYNGEE. CDR3 bases: TGTGCCAGCAGCGTAGCCGGGAATCGTGTAGATACGCAGTATTTT. Its translation is CASSVAGNRVDTQYF.

This clone was detected only once. The V and J genes are TRBV2 and TRBJ1-2; D might be TRBD1 (5 bases). Per the germline V gene, CDR1 is SNHLY and CDR2 is FYNNEI. V was clipped by 2 bases and J by 8 bases, with 18 bases between them. The CDR3 covers 15 residues. The CDR3 DNA reads as TGTGCCAGCAGTGAATATGGGTCGCAGGGTGGCGGCTACACCTTC. Residues: CASSEYGSQGGGYTF.

Regarding this clone: Different DNA sequences within this sample yield the same CDR3. V is TRBV9 and J is TRBJ2-3; D assignment may be TRBD1 or TRBD2 (5 bases each). Trimming took 0 bases from V and 3 from J, leaving 8 bases between them. CDR1 is SGDLS, CDR2 YYNGEE, per germline. The CDR3 loop spans 14 amino acids. CDR3 in DNA: TGTGCCAGCAGCGTAGCCAGGGAGACAGATACGCAGTATTTT. Translating it yields CASSVARETDTQYF.